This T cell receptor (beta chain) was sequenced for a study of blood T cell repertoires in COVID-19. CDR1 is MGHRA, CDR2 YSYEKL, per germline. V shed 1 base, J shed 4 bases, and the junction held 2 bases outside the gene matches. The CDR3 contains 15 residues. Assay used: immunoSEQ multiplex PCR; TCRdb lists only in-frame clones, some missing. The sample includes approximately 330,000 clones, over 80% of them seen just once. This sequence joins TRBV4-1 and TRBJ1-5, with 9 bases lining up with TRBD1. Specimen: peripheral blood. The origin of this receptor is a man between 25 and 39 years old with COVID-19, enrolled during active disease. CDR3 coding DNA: TGCGCCAGCAGCCAAGGGACAGGGGTTAATCAGCCCCAGCATTTT. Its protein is CASSQGTGVNQPQHF.